The 10 T cell receptor beta chains below all came from one sample that was sequenced in a study. TCRdb re-derived calls from the 5' RACE reads in MiXCR, one entry per CDR3 protein. The sample has 35,000 to 45,000 distinct CDR3 sequences, 22% seen once; the top ten hold roughly 4.5%. Tregs were sorted as CD4+CD25+CD127-/low cells. Sequencing input: Tregs sorted from a lymph node. These receptors were taken from a female donor with breast cancer.

This clonotype was picked up many times. This rearrangement joins TRBV7-3 to TRBJ2-3; D might be TRBD1 (6 bases). This CDR3 contains 15 residues. Germline CDR1 is SGHTA and CDR2 is FQGTGA. V was trimmed by 4 bases and J by 0 bases, leaving 11 bases between them. The CDR3 loop reads CASSSGQPSTDTQYF. Here the CDR3 DNA reads TGTGCCAGCAGCTCCGGACAGCCGAGCACAGATACGCAGTATTTT.

This clonotype showed up many times. This chain connects TRBV6-1 to TRBJ2-7, with D perhaps matching TRBD2 (6 bases). Germline V lookup: CDR1 MNHNS, CDR2 SASEGT. V lost 3 bases, J lost 6 bases, and 12 bases lay in between. This CDR3 has 13 residues. CDR3 residues: CASSDLAVSEQYF. CDR3 nucleotide sequence: TGTGCCAGCAGTGACTTAGCGGTGTCCGAGCAGTACTTC.

This clonotype was observed a few times. This chain connects TRBV2 to TRBJ2-3, with TRBD1 matching 10 bases. Germline V gene data show CDR1 as SNHLY and CDR2 as FYNNEI. There are 14 residues in the CDR3. The V segment lost 7 bases and the J segment 1 base; nucleotides outside the gene matches: 2. As DNA, the CDR3 is TGTGCCAGCACCGACAGGGGGCGCACAGATACGCAGTATTTT. It codes for CASTDRGRTDTQYF.

To note about this clonotype: This could be a read error, since a much larger clone is one nucleotide away. The conserved closing phenylalanine or tryptophan is absent in this CDR3, likely reflecting a read error. V and J are TRBV6-5 and TRBJ1-1; 7 bases are shared with TRBD1. The CDR3 runs 13 residues. V lost 8 bases, J lost 4 bases, and 7 bases stayed unmatched. Germline V lookup: CDR1 MNHEY, CDR2 SVGAGI. Here the CDR3 DNA reads TGTGCCAGCGGCTCAGGGGGGCTCACTGAAGCTTTCTAT. Amino acid sequence: CASGSGGLTEAFY.

This clonotype showed up many times. The chain recombines TRBV6-1 with TRBJ2-3; tentative D call: TRBD2 (5 bases). The germline V gene has CDR1 MNHNS and CDR2 SASEGT. Trimming cost V 7 bases and J 5 bases, with 19 bases left between them. The CDR3 consists of 15 residues. The CDR3 sequence is CASMWGRLRGDTQYF. The CDR3 DNA reads TGTGCCAGCATGTGGGGTCGTCTTCGGGGAGATACGCAGTATTTT.

The V gene is TRBV5-6, the J gene TRBJ1-2; TRBD1 agrees at 8 bases. Trimming at V came to 4 bases and at J to 8 bases, leaving 10 bases not matched to a gene. The CDR3 has 14 amino acids. Germline V gene lookup returns CDR1 SGHDT and CDR2 YYEEEE. CDR3 protein: CASSQRDRPWGYTF. DNA of the CDR3: TGTGCCAGCAGCCAGCGGGACAGGCCTTGGGGCTACACCTTC.

This clonotype appeared a few times. The chain combines TRBV6-5 with TRBJ2-5; 12 nucleotides match TRBD1. The trim removed 2 bases at V and 5 bases at J, leaving 3 bases unmatched. This CDR3 has 15 amino acids. Germline V gene sequence: CDR1 MNHEY, CDR2 SVGAGI. CDR3 protein: CASSYGTGGLETQYF. Written as DNA, the CDR3 is TGTGCCAGCAGTTACGGGACAGGGGGCCTGGAGACCCAGTACTTC.

A few counts support this clonotype. The CDR3 nucleotides are TGTGCCAGCAGCTTAAGTGGACAGGGAGGGGAGACCCAGTACTTC. It codes for CASSLSGQGGETQYF. V is TRBV7-3 and J is TRBJ2-5, with D maybe TRBD1 (8 bases). V was pared by 1 base and J by 5 bases, with 14 bases between. The germline gives CDR1 SGHTA, CDR2 FQGTGA. The CDR3 covers 15 residues. The full variable domain, rest sourced from reference TRBV7-3 and TRBJ2-5, is GAGVSQTPSNKVTEKGKYVELRCDPISGHTALYWYRQSLGQGPEFLIYFQGTGAADDSGLPNDRFFAVRPEGSVSTLKIQRTERGDSAVYLCASSLSGQGGETQYFGPGTRLLVL.

The chain combines TRBV5-1 with TRBJ2-1, with D hard to call. V lost 2 bases and J 5 bases, leaving 23 bases between the germline ends. CDR1 and CDR2 from the germline V gene are SGHRS and YFSETQ. The CDR3 covers 18 residues. CDR3 sequence (DNA): TGCGCCAGCAGCTTTGGCCTGAGAGACTCGGACGATCACAATGAGCAGTTCTTC. It yields the protein CASSFGLRDSDDHNEQFF.

This clonotype was detected ten times or more. This rearrangement joins TRBV4-2 to TRBJ2-4; D possibly corresponds to TRBD1 (6 bases). CDR1 is LGHNA and CDR2 is YNFKEQ in the germline V gene. The CDR3 loop spans 18 amino acids. V lost 0 bases and J lost 0, with 15 bases in between. CDR3 DNA: TGTGCCAGCAGCCAAGATTGGGGGCTTCAACTAGCCAAAAACATTCAGTACTTC. Translation: CASSQDWGLQLAKNIQYF.